This TCR beta chain was sequenced for a study of T cell repertoires in aging, cancer and after chemotherapy. Study in general: Roughly 8.8 million TCR reads made up the full dataset.

Only a few counts were recorded for this clonotype. The antigen remains undetermined. Amplification of TCR beta used genomic DNA extracted from peripheral blood. General study points: Median generation probability rose over the chemotherapy interval in each cancer cohort, suggesting rebound thymic output.

The CDR3 covers 15 residues. Trimming took 0 bases from V and 6 from J, leaving 18 bases between them. CDR1 and CDR2 (germline): DFQATT, SNEGSKA (reference sequence). A mixed TRB-A/B primer pool amplified rearranged TRB by multiplex touch-down PCR. Using its own MiXCR run on the multiplex PCR reads, TCRdb lists one record per CDR3 protein. The sample records about 11,000 distinct CDR3 sequences, approximately 46% being singletons. The sequence was collected from a human donor in good health. J is TRBJ2-7 and V is TRBV20-1; maybe TRBD1 (5 bases). The specimen sequenced was blood. The CDR3 region has the DNA TGCAGTGCTAGAGATTACGCAGGGAATTATGGCGAGCAGTACTTC. It encodes CSARDYAGNYGEQYF.